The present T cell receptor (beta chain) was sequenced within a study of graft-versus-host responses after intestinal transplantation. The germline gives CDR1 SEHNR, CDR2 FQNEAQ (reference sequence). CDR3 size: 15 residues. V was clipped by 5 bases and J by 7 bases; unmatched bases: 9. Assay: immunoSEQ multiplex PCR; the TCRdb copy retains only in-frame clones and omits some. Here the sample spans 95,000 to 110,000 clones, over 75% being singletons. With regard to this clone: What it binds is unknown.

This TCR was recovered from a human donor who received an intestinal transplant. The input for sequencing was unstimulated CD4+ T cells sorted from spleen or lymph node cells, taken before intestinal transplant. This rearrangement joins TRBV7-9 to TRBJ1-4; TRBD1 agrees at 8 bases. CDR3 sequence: CASSPGQVLREKLFF. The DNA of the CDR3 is TGTGCCAGCAGCCCGGGACAGGTTTTACGTGAAAAACTGTTTTTT.